The source of this T cell receptor beta chain is a study of shared clonotypes between healthy human individuals. The CDR3 totals 13 residues. Looked up from germline, CDR1 is SGHDN and CDR2 is FVKESK. The germline V and J ends were trimmed by 3 bases and 6 bases, with 12 bases remaining between them. Donors had no recently reported acute infections or vaccinations and were HIV-negative. Profiled with immunoSEQ multiplex PCR; TCRdb holds only in-frame clones, not every one. The profile shows roughly 700,000 clones, approximately 79% of them singletons. The receptor was isolated from a woman aged 25-40 years in good health. V gene TRBV14 combines with J gene TRBJ2-7; D is ambiguous. Sample: memory CD4+ T cells sorted from blood. The subset was: CD45RA-negative fraction. This chain's CDR3 is CASSHRRLGEQYF. The CDR3 DNA follows: TGTGCCAGCAGCCATCGCCGCCTCGGCGAGCAGTACTTC.